A selection of T cell receptor beta chains follows, all from one sample in a study of cytomegalovirus exposure and HLA in healthy donors. Method: immunoSEQ multiplex PCR; TCRdb's copy keeps in-frame clones and lacks some. The sample lists about 98,000 clones, about 81% seen once, with approximately 1.4% in the top ten. The sequencing sample was made of PBMCs. The receptors shown here come from a man aged 35 to 55 in good health and CMV-seronegative. CDR3s include the opening cysteine and the closing phenylalanine or tryptophan. D genes are given only for firm matches. Size values are once, few and many counts, or a class for expanded clones, and some rows have none.

d_gene	j_gene	v_gene	abundance	CDR3nt	CDR3aa
TRBD2	TRBJ2-7	TRBV5-4	NA	TGTGCCAGCAGCCGGTCTCGGGCTAGCGGGTCCTACGAGCAGTACTTC	CASSRSRASGSYEQYF
NA	TRBJ1-1	TRBV2	few	TGTGCCAGCAAGGGGCAGGGACTCACTGAAGCTTTCTTT	CASKGQGLTEAFF
TRBD1	TRBJ1-1	TRBV6-1	NA	TGTGCCAGCAGGCCCCTGGGACAGTTGAACACTGAAGCTTTCTTT	CASRPLGQLNTEAFF
NA	TRBJ1-1	TRBV18	NA	TGTGCCAGCTCACAACGGGGATCTGAAGCTTTCTTT	CASSQRGSEAFF
NA	TRBJ1-5	TRBV4-1	few	TGCGCCAGCAGCCAAGGGCAGGGGTATCAGCCCCAGCATTTT	CASSQGQGYQPQHF
NA	TRBJ2-5	TRBV7-9	NA	TGTGCCAGCAACCAGGGACAACGGGGCAAGGAGACCCAGTACTTC	CASNQGQRGKETQYF
NA	TRBJ1-1	TRBV7-2	NA	TGTGCCAGCCTTCGAATGAGAGGCACTGAAGCTTTCTTT	CASLRMRGTEAFF
TRBD2	TRBJ2-7	TRBV7-2	NA	TGTGCCAGCACCTCCGGGGGGAGCTACGAGCAGTACTTC	CASTSGGSYEQYF
TRBD1	TRBJ2-1	TRBV7-9	NA	TGTGCCAGCAGCCCCGGGACAGGGGTTAACAATGAGCAGTTCTTC	CASSPGTGVNNEQFF
NA	TRBJ1-2	TRBV6-1	few	TGTGCCAGCAGTGAAGCGGCAGGACAAGCTAACTATGGCTACACCTTC	CASSEAAGQANYGYTF
NA	TRBJ1-1	TRBV27	NA	TGTGCCAGCAGTTTTCCAGGGTTAAGCACTGAAGCTTTCTTT	CASSFPGLSTEAFF
NA	TRBJ1-4	TRBV5-1	few	TGCGCCAGCAGCCCGGCCGCGGAGGCAACTAATGAAAAACTGTTTTTT	CASSPAAEATNEKLFF
TRBD1	TRBJ1-3	TRBV5-4	NA	TGTGCCAGCAGCACGGACAGGACCTCTGGAAACACCATATATTTT	CASSTDRTSGNTIYF
TRBD1	TRBJ1-6	TRBV7-2	NA	TGTGCCAGCAGCTTAACGACAGGGGGGTACACTTCACCCCTCCACTTT	CASSLTTGGYTSPLHF
NA	TRBJ1-3	TRBV7-8	NA	TGTGCCAGCAGCTTAGCGCATGTGAACCGGGACACTGGAAACACCATATATTTT	CASSLAHVNRDTGNTIYF
TRBD1	TRBJ2-5	TRBV29-1	NA	TGCAGCGTTGAGGGTTTTTGGGACAGTGAAGAGACCCAGTACTTC	CSVEGFWDSEETQYF
TRBD1	TRBJ1-2	TRBV7-9	once	TGTGCCAGCAGCCCGACAGGGATCTATGGCTACACCTTC	CASSPTGIYGYTF
NA	TRBJ2-1	TRBV7-9	NA	TGTGCCAGCAGCTTAACAGGTACAACCTACAATGAGCAGTTCTTC	CASSLTGTTYNEQFF
NA	TRBJ1-2	TRBV7-8	few	TGTGCCAGCAGCTCGACAGGACAAGGGAATGGCTACACCTTC	CASSSTGQGNGYTF
NA	TRBJ1-1	TRBV11-2	NA	TGTGCCAGCAGCCCACGCAGGGGCTCAGCTGAAGCTTTCTTT	CASSPRRGSAEAFF
TRBD1	TRBJ1-2	TRBV2	NA	TGTGCCAGCACCGGGACAGGAATCGGATATGGCTACACCTTC	CASTGTGIGYGYTF
NA	TRBJ1-1	TRBV27	once	TGTGCCAGCAGTTTAGCCCAGGTCTCGCGGAACACTGAAGCTTTCTTT	CASSLAQVSRNTEAFF
NA	TRBJ2-7	TRBV6-1	NA	TGTGCCAGCAGTCGGGACTTGCCCTACGAGCAGTACTTC	CASSRDLPYEQYF
NA	TRBJ2-3	TRBV7-9	NA	TGTGCCAGCAGCCCCCAGGACGGGACTAGCACAGATACGCAGTATTTT	CASSPQDGTSTDTQYF